This T cell receptor (beta chain) came from a study of identical twins. Overall study findings and caveats: Fewer insertions marked abundant cord blood beta clonotypes; young adult naive trended weakly, memory not at all.

TCRdb passed the 5' RACE reads through MiXCR, listing each CDR3 protein once. The profile shows 1.5 million to 2 million distinct CDR3 sequences, less than 35% of them singletons. This clonotype has only a few counts. Its antigen is unidentified. Everyone who donated was a healthy Caucasian. Sequenced material: cord blood. This receptor was obtained from a newborn girl in good health.

The CDR3 bases are TGTGCCAGCAGTACCTCGACAGGAACTACCCTTAATTTCTATGGCTACACCTTC. This codes for CASSTSTGTTLNFYGYTF. The V and J genes are TRBV27 and TRBJ1-2, with D possibly matching TRBD1 (6 bases). The CDR3 is 18 amino acids. In germline, CDR1 is MNHEY, CDR2 SMNVEV (reference sequence). V was pared by 5 bases and J by 4 bases, with 26 bases between.